This T cell receptor (beta chain) was sequenced for a study of PD-1 blockade in classical Hodgkin lymphoma. TCRdb's table, derived via immunoSEQ multiplex PCR, lists solely in-frame clones and lacks some. This table has about 14,000 clones, about 83% appearing once. Each patient relapsed following autologous stem cell transplantation, and prior brentuximab vedotin exposure differed. Germline CDR1 SQVTM, CDR2 ANQGSEA. V was shortened by 6 bases and J by 0 bases, with 13 bases between the two germline ends. CDR3 length: 14 residues. The chain carries TRBV29-1 and TRBJ2-3; possible D gene TRBD2, 6 bases. This specimen was peripheral blood mononuclear cells (PBMCs), taken before the second cycle of nivolumab. This receptor was identified in a human donor with classical Hodgkin lymphoma. CDR3 residues: CSVAAGTSTDTQYF. In DNA form, the CDR3 reads TGCAGCGTGGCAGCGGGTACTAGCACAGATACGCAGTATTTT.